This entry lists 6 T cell receptor beta chains sequenced from one sample in a study of tumor-infiltrating lymphocytes in primary liver carcinoma (dated 2017 in TCRdb). The listed sequencing device is Illumina HiSeq 2500. A constant-region primer and ProtoScript II reverse transcriptase were used to reverse-transcribe TCRbeta-specific cDNA from roughly 480 ng total RNA. Construction of the TCRbeta libraries relied on three nested rounds of multiplex PCR, following a slightly modified ARM-PCR procedure. Each of the first two PCR rounds ran for around 11 cycles using multiplex TRBV1-TRBV30 forward primers together with a Cbeta reverse primer. TCRdb itself trimmed the public reads at Q25 with fastp, ran MiXCR and retained productive beta chains. Identical CDR3 protein sequences are pooled into one entry, listed with their most common genes and DNA. The sample includes around 170,000 distinct CDR3 sequences, with about 55% observed a single time. The ten largest clones represent under 75% of the sample.

Blood RNA was extracted from unsorted whole blood with TRIzol reagent; germline DNA came from the DNeasy Blood & Tissue kit. Sample: peripheral blood. Every receptor here comes from a man aged 40-50 years with primary liver carcinoma and hepatitis B virus infection.

As to this clonotype: The conserved phenylalanine or tryptophan is not found at the CDR3 terminus, so this likely reflects a read error. This chain connects TRBV11-2 to TRBJ2-3, with D possibly TRBD2 on 6 matching bases. This CDR3 is built from 14 residues. The germline V and J ends were trimmed by 3 bases and 6 bases, with 13 bases remaining between them. From germline, CDR1 is SGHAT and CDR2 FQNNGV. The CDR3 DNA reads TGTGCCAGCAGCTTTTCGACTAGTATTGATACGCAGTATTTG. This gives the protein CASSFSTSIDTQYL.

There are a few counts of this clonotype. The chain is built from TRBV4-1 and TRBJ2-7; the D gene could be TRBD1 or TRBD2 (5 bases each). The CDR3 runs to 15 residues. Trimming removed 2 bases at V and 2 bases at J, with 13 bases between. Germline-derived CDR1 and CDR2 are MGHRA and YSYEKL. CDR3 region: CASSQTTGATYEQYF. The CDR3 coding sequence is TGCGCCAGCAGCCAAACTACCGGGGCCACCTACGAGCAGTACTTC.

Comment on this clonotype: This may stem from a read error, because a much larger clone lies one nucleotide away. V is TRBV11-1 and J is TRBJ2-1, with D uncertain. Germline-derived CDR1 and CDR2 are SGHAT and FQDESV (reference sequence). The CDR3 length is 16 residues. The CDR3 region is CVSSPPPSSSYNEQFF. Written as DNA, the CDR3 is TGTGTCAGCAGCCCCCCCCCATCGAGCTCCTACAATGAGCAGTTCTTC.

This clonotype appeared a few times. The chain combines TRBV6-1 with TRBJ2-7, with 11 nucleotides matching TRBD1. The germline V gene has CDR1 MNHNS and CDR2 SASEGT. The CDR3 is made up of 14 amino acids. The ends lost 10 bases at V and 3 bases at J; junction bases unmatched: 8. DNA for the CDR3: TGTGCCACAATAAGGACAGGGGGCAGCTACGAGCAGTACTTC. This translates into CATIRTGGSYEQYF.

In this sample, this clonotype turned up a few times. The rearrangement links TRBV6-5 to TRBJ2-7; TRBD2 is a possible D gene (7 bases). Germline V gene lookup returns CDR1 MNHEY and CDR2 SVGAGI. The CDR3 has 12 amino acids. V gave up 5 bases and J gave up 6 bases, with 11 bases separating them. As DNA, the CDR3 is TGTGCCAGCAGTCAGGGGACTATCGAGCAGTACTTC. Its translation is CASSQGTIEQYF.

This sequence joins TRBV4-2 and TRBJ2-3; D could derive from TRBD1 or TRBD2 (5 bases each). The V end was cut by 0 bases, the J end by 4 bases, with 20 bases between. Germline values: CDR1 LGHNA, CDR2 YNFKEQ. This CDR3 is built from 18 residues. The CDR3 protein is CASSQDVPGRHLADTQYF. DNA of the CDR3: TGTGCCAGCAGCCAAGACGTACCGGGACGGCATCTCGCAGATACGCAGTATTTT.